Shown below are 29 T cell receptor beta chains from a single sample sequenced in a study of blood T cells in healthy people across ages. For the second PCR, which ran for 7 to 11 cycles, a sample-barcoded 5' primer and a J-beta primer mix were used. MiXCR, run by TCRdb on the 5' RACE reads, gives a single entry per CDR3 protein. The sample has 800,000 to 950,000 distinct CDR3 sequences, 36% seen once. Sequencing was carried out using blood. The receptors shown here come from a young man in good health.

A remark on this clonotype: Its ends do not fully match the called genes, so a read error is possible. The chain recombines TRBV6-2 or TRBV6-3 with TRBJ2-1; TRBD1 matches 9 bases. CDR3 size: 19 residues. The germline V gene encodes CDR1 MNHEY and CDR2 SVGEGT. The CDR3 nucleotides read TGTGCCTGCAGTTATCGGGTCGTAATGGACAGGGGTCCCTACAATGAGCAGTTCTTC. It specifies CACSYRVVMDRGPYNEQFF.

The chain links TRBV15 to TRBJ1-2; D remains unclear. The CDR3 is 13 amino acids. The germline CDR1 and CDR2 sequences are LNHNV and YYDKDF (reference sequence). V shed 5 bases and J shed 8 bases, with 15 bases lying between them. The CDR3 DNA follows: TGTGCCACCAGCTGGAGGGCTTACGGGGGCTACACCTTC. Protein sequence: CATSWRAYGGYTF.

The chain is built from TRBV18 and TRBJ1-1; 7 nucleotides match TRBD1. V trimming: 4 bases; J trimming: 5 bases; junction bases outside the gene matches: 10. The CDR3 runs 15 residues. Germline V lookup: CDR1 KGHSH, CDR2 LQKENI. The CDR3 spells CASSHAQGRETEAFF. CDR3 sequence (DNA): TGTGCCAGCTCACATGCACAGGGGAGAGAAACTGAAGCTTTCTTT.

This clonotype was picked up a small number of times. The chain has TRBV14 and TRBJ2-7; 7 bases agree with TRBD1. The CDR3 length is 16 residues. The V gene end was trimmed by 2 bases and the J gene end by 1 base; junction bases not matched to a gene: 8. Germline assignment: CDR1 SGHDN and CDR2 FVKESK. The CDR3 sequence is CASSQPRGLESYEQYF. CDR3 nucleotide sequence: TGTGCCAGCAGCCAACCCAGGGGGTTGGAGTCCTACGAGCAGTACTTC. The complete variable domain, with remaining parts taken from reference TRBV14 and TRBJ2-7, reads EAGVTQFPSHSVIEKGQTVTLRCDPISGHDNLYWYRRVMGKEIKFLLHFVKESKQDESGMPNNRFLAERTGGTYSTLKVQPAELEDSGVYFCASSQPRGLESYEQYFGPGTRLTVT.

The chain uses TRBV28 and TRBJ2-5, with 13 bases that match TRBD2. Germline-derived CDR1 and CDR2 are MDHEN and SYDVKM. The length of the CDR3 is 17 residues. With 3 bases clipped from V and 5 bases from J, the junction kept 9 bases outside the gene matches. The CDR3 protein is CASSLTSGGRDAETQYF. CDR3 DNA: TGTGCCAGCAGTTTGACTAGCGGGGGGCGCGATGCCGAGACCCAGTACTTC.

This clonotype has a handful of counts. CDR3 in DNA: TGTGCCACGGGGGGGATAAGTGAGACCCAGTACTTC. It is translated as CATGGISETQYF. The chain uses TRBV10-3 and TRBJ2-5; 8 bases map to TRBD2. V lost 10 bases to trimming and J lost 5 bases; unmatched junction nucleotides: 6. CDR1 is ENHRY and CDR2 is SYGVKD in the germline V gene. This CDR3 comprises 12 residues.

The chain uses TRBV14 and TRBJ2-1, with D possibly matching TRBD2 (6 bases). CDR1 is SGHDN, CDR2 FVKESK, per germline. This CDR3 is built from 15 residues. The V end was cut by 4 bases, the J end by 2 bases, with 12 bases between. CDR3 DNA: TGTGCCAGCAGCCTTTTGGGCGGGGCCTACAATGAGCAGTTCTTC. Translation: CASSLLGGAYNEQFF.

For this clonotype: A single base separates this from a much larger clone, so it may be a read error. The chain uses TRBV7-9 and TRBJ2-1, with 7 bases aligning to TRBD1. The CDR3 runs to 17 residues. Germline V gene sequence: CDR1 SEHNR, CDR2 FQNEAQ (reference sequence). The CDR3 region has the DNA TGTGCCAGCAGCTTAGGGACGGGACAGATCTCCTACAATAAGCAGTTCTTC. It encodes CASSLGTGQISYNKQFF. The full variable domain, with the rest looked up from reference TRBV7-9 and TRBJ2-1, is DTGVSQNPRHKITKRGQNVTFRCDPISEHNRLYWYRQTLGQGPEFLTYFQNEAQLEKSRLLSDRFSAERPKGSFSTLEIQRTEQGDSAMYLCASSLGTGQISYNKQFFGPGTRLTVL.

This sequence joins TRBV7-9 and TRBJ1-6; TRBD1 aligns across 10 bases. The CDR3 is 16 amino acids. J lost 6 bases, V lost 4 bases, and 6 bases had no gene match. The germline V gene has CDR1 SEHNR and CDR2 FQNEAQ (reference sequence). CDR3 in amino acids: CASSSGDRGANSPLHF. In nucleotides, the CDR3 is TGTGCCAGCAGCTCCGGGGACAGGGGAGCTAATTCACCCCTCCACTTT.

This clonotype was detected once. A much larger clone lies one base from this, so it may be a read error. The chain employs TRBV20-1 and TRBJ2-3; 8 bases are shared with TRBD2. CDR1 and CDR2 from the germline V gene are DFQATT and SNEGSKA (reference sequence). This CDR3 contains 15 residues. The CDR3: CSAAGLAGATDAQYF. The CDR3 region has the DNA TGCAGTGCCGCCGGACTAGCAGGAGCAACAGATGCGCAGTATTTT.

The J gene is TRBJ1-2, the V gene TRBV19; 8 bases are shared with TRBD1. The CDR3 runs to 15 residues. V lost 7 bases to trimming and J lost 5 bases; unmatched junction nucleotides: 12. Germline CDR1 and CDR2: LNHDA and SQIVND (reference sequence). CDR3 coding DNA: TGTGCCAGTACGGGACAGGACTTGGTGGGGTATGGCTACACCTTC. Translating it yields CASTGQDLVGYGYTF.

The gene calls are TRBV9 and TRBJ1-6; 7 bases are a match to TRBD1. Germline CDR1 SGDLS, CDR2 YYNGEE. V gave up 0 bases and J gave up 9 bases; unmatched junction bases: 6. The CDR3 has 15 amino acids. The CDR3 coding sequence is TGTGCCAGCAGCGTAGCCGGAGGGGGCGGTTCACCCCTCCACTTT. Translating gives CASSVAGGGGSPLHF.

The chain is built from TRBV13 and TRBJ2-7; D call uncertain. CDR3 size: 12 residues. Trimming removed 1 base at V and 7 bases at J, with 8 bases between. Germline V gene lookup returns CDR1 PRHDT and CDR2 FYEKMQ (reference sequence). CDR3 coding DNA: TGTGCCAGCAGCTTAGAGGATGAAGAGCAGTACTTC. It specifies CASSLEDEEQYF.

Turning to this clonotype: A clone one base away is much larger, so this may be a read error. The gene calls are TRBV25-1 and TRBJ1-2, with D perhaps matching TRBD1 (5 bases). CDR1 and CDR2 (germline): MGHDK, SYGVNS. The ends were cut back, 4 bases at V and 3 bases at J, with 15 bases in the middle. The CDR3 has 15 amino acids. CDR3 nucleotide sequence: TGTGCCAGCAGTGGTCAAATCACAGGCGACTATGGCTACACCTTC. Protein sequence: CASSGQITGDYGYTF.

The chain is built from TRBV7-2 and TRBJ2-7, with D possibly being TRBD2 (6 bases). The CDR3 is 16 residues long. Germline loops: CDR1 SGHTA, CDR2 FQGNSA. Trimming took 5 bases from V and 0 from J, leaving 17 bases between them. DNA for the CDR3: TGTGCCAGCAGCCCTCAAAAGCGGGTGAGCTCCTACGAGCAGTACTTC. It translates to CASSPQKRVSSYEQYF.

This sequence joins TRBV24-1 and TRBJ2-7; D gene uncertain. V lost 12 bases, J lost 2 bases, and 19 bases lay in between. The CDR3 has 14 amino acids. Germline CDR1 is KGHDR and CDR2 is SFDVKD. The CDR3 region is CAPAITESTYEQYF. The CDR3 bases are TGTGCCCCGGCAATCACGGAATCGACCTACGAGCAGTACTTC.

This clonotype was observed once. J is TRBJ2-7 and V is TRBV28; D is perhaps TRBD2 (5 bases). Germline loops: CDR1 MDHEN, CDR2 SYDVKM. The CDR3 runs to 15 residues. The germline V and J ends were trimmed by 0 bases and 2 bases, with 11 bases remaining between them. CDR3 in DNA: TGTGCCAGCAGTTTATGGGGGAGTAGCACCTACGAGCAGTACTTC. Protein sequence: CASSLWGSSTYEQYF.

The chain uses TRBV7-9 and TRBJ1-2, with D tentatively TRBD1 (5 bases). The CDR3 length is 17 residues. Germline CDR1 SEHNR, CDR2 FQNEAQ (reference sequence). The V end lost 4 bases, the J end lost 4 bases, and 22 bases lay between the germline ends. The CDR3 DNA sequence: TGTGCCAGCAGCTCCCCGGCTGAGACAGCGTCGATCTATGGCTACACCTTC. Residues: CASSSPAETASIYGYTF. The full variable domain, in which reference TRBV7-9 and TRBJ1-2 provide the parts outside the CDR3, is DTGVSQNPRHKITKRGQNVTFRCDPISEHNRLYWYRQTLGQGPEFLTYFQNEAQLEKSRLLSDRFSAERPKGSFSTLEIQRTEQGDSAMYLCASSSPAETASIYGYTFGSGTRLTVV.

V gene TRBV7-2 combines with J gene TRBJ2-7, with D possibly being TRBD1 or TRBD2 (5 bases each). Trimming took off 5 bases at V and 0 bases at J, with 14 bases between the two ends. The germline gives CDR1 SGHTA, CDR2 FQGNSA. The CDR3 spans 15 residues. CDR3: CASSPGTQSSYEQYF. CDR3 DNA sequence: TGTGCCAGCAGCCCAGGGACCCAAAGCTCCTACGAGCAGTACTTC.

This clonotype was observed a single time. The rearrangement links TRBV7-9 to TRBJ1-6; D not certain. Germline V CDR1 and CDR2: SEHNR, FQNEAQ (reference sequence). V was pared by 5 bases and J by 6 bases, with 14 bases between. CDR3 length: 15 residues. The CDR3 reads CASSPLGSSNSPLHF. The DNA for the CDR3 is TGTGCCAGCAGCCCCCTGGGCAGTTCTAATTCACCCCTCCACTTT.

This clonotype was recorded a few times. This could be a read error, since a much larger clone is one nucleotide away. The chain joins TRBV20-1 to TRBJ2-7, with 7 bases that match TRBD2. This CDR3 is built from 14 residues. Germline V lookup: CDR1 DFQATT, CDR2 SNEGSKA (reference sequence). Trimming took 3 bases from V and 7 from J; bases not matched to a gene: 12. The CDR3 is CSASIRDYRHEQYF. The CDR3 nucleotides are TGCAGTGCTAGTATCCGGGACTACCGCCATGAGCAGTACTTC.

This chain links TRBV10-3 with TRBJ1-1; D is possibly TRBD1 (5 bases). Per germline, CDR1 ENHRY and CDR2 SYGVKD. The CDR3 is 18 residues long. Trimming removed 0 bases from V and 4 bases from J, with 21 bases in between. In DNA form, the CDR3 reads TGTGCCATCAGTGAGTCCGTAGGTTGGGGGGGAAGAGGCACTGAAGCTTTCTTT. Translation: CAISESVGWGGRGTEAFF.

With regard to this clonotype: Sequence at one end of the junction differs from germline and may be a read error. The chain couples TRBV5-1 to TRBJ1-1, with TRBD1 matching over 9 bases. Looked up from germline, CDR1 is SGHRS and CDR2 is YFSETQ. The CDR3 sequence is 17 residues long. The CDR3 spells CTSSGNDRGYMNTEAFF. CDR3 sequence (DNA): TGCACCAGCAGCGGAAACGACAGGGGGTACATGAACACTGAAGCTTTCTTT.

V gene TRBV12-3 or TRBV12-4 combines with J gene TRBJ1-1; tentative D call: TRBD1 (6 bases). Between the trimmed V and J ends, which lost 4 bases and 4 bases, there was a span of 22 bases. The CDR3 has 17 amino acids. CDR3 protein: CASSSVLWGQLGTEAFF. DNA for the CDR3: TGTGCCAGCAGTTCTGTCTTGTGGGGGCAACTTGGCACTGAAGCTTTCTTT.

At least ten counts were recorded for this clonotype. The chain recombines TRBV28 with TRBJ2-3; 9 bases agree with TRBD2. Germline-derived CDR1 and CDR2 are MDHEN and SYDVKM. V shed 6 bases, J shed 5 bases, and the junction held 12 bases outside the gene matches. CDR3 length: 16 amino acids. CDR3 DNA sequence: TGTGCCAGCAGGTCGGGACTAGCCGGGTTAGGAGATACGCAGTATTTT. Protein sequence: CASRSGLAGLGDTQYF.

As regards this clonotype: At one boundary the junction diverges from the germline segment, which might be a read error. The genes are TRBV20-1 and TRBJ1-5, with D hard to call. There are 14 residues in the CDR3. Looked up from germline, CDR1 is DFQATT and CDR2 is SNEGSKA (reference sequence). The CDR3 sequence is CRAGPPGPTQPQHF. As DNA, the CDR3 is TGCCGTGCTGGCCCCCCAGGCCCTACTCAGCCCCAGCATTTT.

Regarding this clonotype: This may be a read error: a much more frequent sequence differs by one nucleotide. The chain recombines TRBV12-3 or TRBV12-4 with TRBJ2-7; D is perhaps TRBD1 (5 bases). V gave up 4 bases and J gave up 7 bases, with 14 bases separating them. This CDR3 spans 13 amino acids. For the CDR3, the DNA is TGTGCCAGCAGTTCCGACAGTAACAATGAGCAGTACTTC. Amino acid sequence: CASSSDSNNEQYF.

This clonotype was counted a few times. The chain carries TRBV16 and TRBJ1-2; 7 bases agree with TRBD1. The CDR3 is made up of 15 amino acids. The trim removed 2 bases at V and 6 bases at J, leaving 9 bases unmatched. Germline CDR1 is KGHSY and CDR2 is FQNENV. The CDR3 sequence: CASSQTRDSWNGYTF. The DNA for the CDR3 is TGTGCCAGCAGCCAAACACGGGACAGCTGGAATGGCTACACCTTC.

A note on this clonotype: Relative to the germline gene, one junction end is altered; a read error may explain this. CDR3 nucleotides: TGCAGTGCTAGAAGTTCTATAGACAGGGGGAATGAAGAACTGTTTTTT. This translates into CSARSSIDRGNEELFF. The V and J genes are TRBV20-1 and TRBJ1-4; 9 bases line up with TRBD1. CDR1 DFQATT and CDR2 SNEGSKA come from the germline V gene (reference sequence). The CDR3 sequence is 16 residues long.